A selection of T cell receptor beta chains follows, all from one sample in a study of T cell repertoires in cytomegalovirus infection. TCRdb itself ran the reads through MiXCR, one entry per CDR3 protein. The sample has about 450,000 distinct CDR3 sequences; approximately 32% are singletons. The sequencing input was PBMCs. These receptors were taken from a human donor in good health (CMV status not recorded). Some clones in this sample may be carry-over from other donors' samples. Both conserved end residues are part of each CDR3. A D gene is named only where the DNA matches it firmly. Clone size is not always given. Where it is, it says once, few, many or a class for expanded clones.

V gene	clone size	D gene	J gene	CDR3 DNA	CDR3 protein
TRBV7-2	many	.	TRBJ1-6	TGTGCCAGCAGCTTACGGGGGCGGGGTTCCCTCCACTTT	CASSLRGRGSLHF
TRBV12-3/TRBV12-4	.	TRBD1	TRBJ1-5	TGTGCCAGCAGTCCCGGGACAGGGGCACGAGGTAATCAGCCCCAGCATTTT	CASSPGTGARGNQPQHF
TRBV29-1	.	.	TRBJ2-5	TGCAGCGTTGAAGATCAGGGAGGCGGAGAGACCCAGTACTTC	CSVEDQGGGETQYF
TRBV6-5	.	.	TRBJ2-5	TGTGCCAGCAGCCCAACCGGGCCCCCAGGCACCCAGTACTTC	CASSPTGPPGTQYF
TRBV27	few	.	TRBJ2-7	TGTGCCAGCAGTCGCCGGGAGCCTCCCTACGAGCAGTACTTC	CASSRREPPYEQYF
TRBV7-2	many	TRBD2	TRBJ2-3	TGTGCCAGCAGCCCCAGACTAGCGTATAGCACAGATACGCAGTATTTT	CASSPRLAYSTDTQYF
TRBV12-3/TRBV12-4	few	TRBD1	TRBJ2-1	TGTGCCAGCAGCCGGGGACAGAGCTCCTACAATGAGCAGTTCTTC	CASSRGQSSYNEQFF
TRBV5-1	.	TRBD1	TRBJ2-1	TGCGCCAGCAGCCCCTACCTACAGACAGGGGGCTTAGGTGAGCAGTTCTTC	CASSPYLQTGGLGEQFF
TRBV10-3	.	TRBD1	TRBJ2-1	TGTGCCATCAGTGGGACAGGTCGGGATGAGCAGTTCTTC	CAISGTGRDEQFF
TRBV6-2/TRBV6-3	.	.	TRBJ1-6	TGTGCCAGCAGTTACTCGGCCGGGGGAGGTTCACCCCTCCACTTT	CASSYSAGGGSPLHF
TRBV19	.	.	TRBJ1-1	TGTGCCAGTAGTGGACTAGGGTTGAGGACTGAAGCTTTCTTT	CASSGLGLRTEAFF
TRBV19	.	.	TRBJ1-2	TGTGCCAGTAGTAGTATATTAGGGACCTCAGGGAGCTATGGCTACACCTTC	CASSSILGTSGSYGYTF
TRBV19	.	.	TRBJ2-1	TGTGCCAGTAGTACCCAAAGGGGAGACAATGAGCAGTTCTTC	CASSTQRGDNEQFF
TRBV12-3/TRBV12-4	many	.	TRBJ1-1	TGTGCCAGCAGTTTAGCACTGGAGGACAGTGGGCATGCTGAAGCTTTCTTT	CASSLALEDSGHAEAFF
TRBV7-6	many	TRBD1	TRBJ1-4	TGTGCCAGCAGCCCCGAGGGGGCGGCGGCGGGAAAACTGTTTTTT	CASSPEGAAAGKLFF